These 14 T cell receptor beta chains were sequenced from one sample in a study of siplizumab effects on memory and regulatory T cells (dated by TCRdb to the late 2010s). Library preparation used the immunoSEQ multiplex PCR assay. This immuneACCESS table, as held by TCRdb, lists in-frame sequences with V and J called but not all clones. Of the missing ones, under half trace to an unresolved V gene in checked studies; the others have no known cause. Across this sample there are about 97,000 clones, with 90% to 95% seen only once. The ten largest account for roughly 1.1% of the sample. The sample taken for sequencing was CD4+ T cells sorted from blood. These receptors came from a human donor in good health.

This chain links TRBV5-1 with TRBJ2-1, with D unclear. This CDR3 spans 11 amino acids. Germline values: CDR1 SGHRS, CDR2 YFSETQ. Between the trimmed V and J ends, which lost 5 bases and 10 bases, there was a span of 10 bases. CDR3 loop: CASSRGREQFF. CDR3 in DNA: TGCGCCAGCAGTCGCGGAAGAGAGCAGTTCTTC.

J is TRBJ2-7 and V is TRBV27, with D perhaps being TRBD1 or TRBD2 (5 bases each). This CDR3 comprises 14 residues. CDR1 is MNHEY, CDR2 SMNVEV, per germline (reference sequence). V lost 5 bases to trimming and J lost 3 bases, with 14 bases between them. The chain's CDR3 is CASSPPGGGYEQYF. The CDR3 nucleotides read TGTGCCAGCAGTCCCCCGGGTGGGGGCTACGAGCAGTACTTC.

The CDR3 reads CAWSVGIGGTGGIQYF. DNA of the CDR3: TGTGCCTGGAGTGTTGGTATTGGAGGGACAGGGGGCATTCAGTACTTC. The chain employs TRBV30 and TRBJ2-4, with 11 bases aligning to TRBD1. From germline, CDR1 is GTSNPN and CDR2 SVGIG (reference sequence). This CDR3 spans 16 amino acids. V gave up 0 bases and J gave up 9 bases; unmatched junction bases: 10.

This rearrangement joins TRBV9 to TRBJ2-2; either TRBD1 or TRBD2 may supply D (5 bases each). With 3 bases removed from V and 4 bases from J, the gap between germline ends came to 28 bases. The CDR3 consists of 20 residues. Germline V gene lookup returns CDR1 SGDLS and CDR2 YYNGEE. CDR3 region: CASSDPPGTVSSRGTGELFF. CDR3 sequence (DNA): TGTGCCAGCAGCGACCCGCCCGGGACGGTCTCTTCGCGCGGCACCGGGGAGCTGTTTTTT. The complete variable domain, with remaining parts taken from reference TRBV9 and TRBJ2-2, reads DSGVTQTPKHLITATGQRVTLRCSPRSGDLSVYWYQQSLDQGLQFLIQYYNGEERAKGNILERFSAQQFPDLHSELNLSSLELGDSALYFCASSDPPGTVSSRGTGELFFGEGSRLTVL.

The rearrangement links TRBV5-5 to TRBJ2-1; D not certain. The CDR3 spans 16 residues. CDR1 SGHKS and CDR2 YYEKEE come from the germline V gene (reference sequence). V gave up 0 bases and J gave up 0 bases, with 10 bases separating them. The CDR3 loop is CASSLATETSYNEQFF. The CDR3 coding sequence is TGTGCCAGCAGCTTGGCCACAGAAACCTCCTACAATGAGCAGTTCTTC.

V is TRBV7-2 and J is TRBJ1-5; D is unclear. This CDR3 comprises 15 residues. Germline CDR1 is SGHTA and CDR2 is FQGNSA. Trimming took off 1 base at V and 4 bases at J, with 11 bases between the two ends. In DNA form, the CDR3 reads TGTGCCAGCAGCTTAGGGGCCAGCCTTAATCAGCCCCAGCATTTT. Its translation is CASSLGASLNQPQHF. The whole variable domain, remainder taken from reference TRBV7-2 and TRBJ1-5, is GAGVSQSPSNKVTEKGKDVELRCDPISGHTALYWYRQSLGQGLEFLIYFQGNSAPDKSGLPSDRFSAERTGGSVSTLTIQRTQQEDSAVYLCASSLGASLNQPQHFGDGTRLSIL.

The V call is TRBV9, the J call TRBJ2-3; D may match TRBD1 or TRBD2 (5 bases each). The CDR3 has 16 amino acids. The ends were cut back, 0 bases at V and 3 bases at J, with 14 bases in the middle. Germline V CDR1 and CDR2: SGDLS, YYNGEE. Written as DNA, the CDR3 is TGTGCCAGCAGCGTAGCCCGGGACCCCCGGACAGATACGCAGTATTTT. This encodes CASSVARDPRTDTQYF.

The rearrangement uses TRBV5-1 and TRBJ1-2, with a weak D call TRBD1 (6 bases). Germline V gene lookup returns CDR1 SGHRS and CDR2 YFSETQ. This CDR3 has 15 amino acids. V dropped 0 bases and J dropped 7 bases, with 16 bases sitting between them. This chain's CDR3 is CASSLERRGRGGYTF. The DNA of the CDR3 is TGCGCCAGCAGCTTGGAACGACGGGGGCGGGGTGGCTACACCTTC.

V gene TRBV29-1 combines with J gene TRBJ2-2; D unclear. V lost 7 bases to trimming and J lost 6 bases, with 12 bases between them. Looked up from germline, CDR1 is SQVTM and CDR2 is ANQGSEA. There are 12 residues in the CDR3. CDR3 protein: CSGGWSAGELFF. CDR3 DNA: TGCAGCGGTGGTTGGTCCGCCGGGGAGCTGTTTTTT.

This rearrangement joins TRBV7-3 to TRBJ2-1; D remains unclear. Germline V gene data show CDR1 as SGHTA and CDR2 as FQGTGA. The CDR3 contains 15 residues. The V end lost 2 bases, the J end lost 8 bases, and 16 bases lay between the germline ends. The CDR3 nucleotides are TGTGCCAGCAGCTTACTGGCTAGTTTAAACCATGAGCAGTTCTTC. Translating gives CASSLLASLNHEQFF.

The V and J genes are TRBV29-1 and TRBJ2-5, with 9 bases that match TRBD1. In germline, CDR1 is SQVTM, CDR2 ANQGSEA. The CDR3 covers 13 residues. J gave up 5 bases and V 6 bases, and 7 bases lay outside the gene matches. CDR3 in DNA: TGCAGCGTGGGACAGGGTTCATCGGAGACCCAGTACTTC. Its protein is CSVGQGSSETQYF.

The rearrangement links TRBV7-2 to TRBJ2-2; TRBD1 agrees at 8 bases. J lost 6 bases, V lost 3 bases, and 3 bases had no gene match. The germline CDR1 and CDR2 sequences are SGHTA and FQGNSA. CDR3 size: 14 residues. CDR3 amino acids: CASSLKQGAGELFF. CDR3 nucleotides: TGTGCCAGCAGCTTGAAACAGGGGGCCGGGGAGCTGTTTTTT.

The V call is TRBV11-3, the J call TRBJ2-1, with D perhaps being TRBD1 or TRBD2 (5 bases each). Germline V CDR1 and CDR2: SGHNT, YENEEA. CDR3 length: 14 amino acids. Trimming took 5 bases from V and 7 from J, leaving 15 bases between them. CDR3 DNA sequence: TGTGCCAGCAGCCCAAGGGACCTCACAAATGAGCAGTTCTTC. Its translation: CASSPRDLTNEQFF.

The chain is built from TRBV10-1 and TRBJ2-1; no firm D call. Germline lookup yields CDR1 WNHNN and CDR2 SYGVQD (reference sequence). V lost 2 bases and J lost 11, with 7 bases in between. This CDR3 has 11 amino acids. The CDR3 loop reads CASSETHQQFF. The CDR3 bases are TGCGCCAGCAGTGAGACCCACCAGCAGTTCTTC.